This note documents a single T cell receptor (beta chain) sequence. The entry originates in a study of CD8+ T cells in alopecia areata. Background on the study: Patients received oral tofacitinib, 5 to 10 mg twice daily, for moderate-to-severe alopecia areata.

Following extraction, RNA underwent reverse transcription to cDNA, which served as the sequencing template. Produced via immunoSEQ multiplex PCR; TCRdb's table is partial and in-frame only. Of more than 150,000 clones detected, 59% appear once; the ten largest clones hold around 15%. This CDR3 comprises 14 residues. Germline V gives CDR1 SNHLY, CDR2 FYNNEI. The V gene lost 7 bases and the J gene lost 4 bases, with 16 bases spanning the gap. V is TRBV2 and J is TRBJ1-1; unclear D gene. The source was CD4+ T cells sorted from blood, collected at week 0. The source of this sequence is a human donor with alopecia areata. The CDR3 sequence is CASNKAGGATEAFF. The CDR3 DNA reads TGTGCCAGCAATAAAGCGGGCGGTGCCACTGAAGCTTTCTTT.